The source of this T cell receptor (beta chain) is a study of regulatory T cells in long-lasting Graves disease. Broader study findings: New patients shared approximately 1,000 public clonotypes, and persistent patients shared more, with about 2,700.

The CDR3 loop spans 14 amino acids. Trimming took off 5 bases at V and 2 bases at J, with 12 bases between the two ends. Germline V gene lookup returns CDR1 LGHDT and CDR2 YNNKEL (reference sequence). Arm-PCR with iRepertoire HTBI primers amplified the CDR3 regions for these TCR beta libraries. One entry per CDR3 protein results from TCRdb running MiXCR on the multiplex PCR reads. This table has 550,000 to 650,000 distinct CDR3 sequences, about 16% appearing once. Documented time point: newly diagnosed GD, antithyroid drugs for less than 3 months. PBMC RNA was the source of the TCR library. This clonotype was recorded many times. Its antigen is not known. This sample was also put to use in a study of T cells in Graves' hyperthyroidism and ophthalmopathy. That paper notes: Thyroid ultrasound and orbital computed tomography, with clinical symptoms and serum thyroxine and TRAb, informed diagnoses. Expanded thyroid clonotypes (above 0.001) were mostly also found in blood. Researchers report that a 13 V-J model separated ophthalmopathy from stable hyperthyroidism.

The specimen comprised peripheral blood mononuclear cells (PBMCs), sampled at new diagnosis, from a patient treated with antithyroid drugs. The V and J genes are TRBV3-1 and TRBJ2-5, with a weak D call TRBD1 (6 bases). The source of this sequence is a man younger than 35 with Graves disease. CDR3 residues: CASSSQGGQETQYF. Here the CDR3 DNA reads TGTGCCAGCAGCTCACAGGGTGGACAAGAGACCCAGTACTTC.